Shown below are 28 T cell receptor beta chains from a single sample sequenced in a study of cytomegalovirus exposure and HLA in healthy donors. In the PCR, 60 Vbeta and 13 Jbeta primers were used. TCRdb's copy holds only in-frame clones and misses some; the assay was immunoSEQ multiplex PCR. The data contain approximately 85,000 clones, roughly 80% of them seen just once; the ten biggest clones take up roughly 30%. The sequencing sample was made of PBMCs. These receptors were collected from a man aged 50 to 60 in good health and CMV-seropositive.

The genes are TRBV4-2 and TRBJ2-1, with 9 bases lining up with TRBD2. The CDR3 covers 15 residues. V dropped 4 bases and J dropped 6; count of bases not matched to a gene: 7. The germline V gene encodes CDR1 LGHNA and CDR2 YNFKEQ. The CDR3 spells CASSLLPSGTNEQFF. Here the CDR3 DNA reads TGTGCCAGCAGCCTCCTTCCTAGCGGGACCAATGAGCAGTTCTTC.

The chain joins TRBV29-1 to TRBJ1-2; 10 bases are shared with TRBD1. The CDR3 loop spans 16 amino acids. J was trimmed by 4 bases and V by 0 bases; bases with no gene match: 8. In germline, CDR1 is SQVTM, CDR2 ANQGSEA. DNA of the CDR3: TGCAGCGTTGAAGAGCGTCTGACAGGGGGCGGCTATGGCTACACCTTC. Protein product: CSVEERLTGGGYGYTF.

This chain joins TRBV6-1 and TRBJ2-4, with a tentative D call TRBD1 (5 bases). The CDR3 sequence is 19 residues long. The ends were cut back, 1 base at V and 0 bases at J, with 19 bases in the middle. Germline loops: CDR1 MNHNS, CDR2 SASEGT. The CDR3 loop reads CASSEDRFLGRLAKNIQYF. CDR3 coding DNA: TGTGCCAGCAGTGAAGACAGGTTCCTGGGCCGCCTAGCCAAAAACATTCAGTACTTC.

V usage is TRBV11-3 and J usage is TRBJ2-3; TRBD1 matches at 7 bases. The germline V gene has CDR1 SGHNT and CDR2 YENEEA. Trimming at V came to 2 bases and at J to 4 bases, leaving 3 bases not matched to a gene. The CDR3 covers 14 residues. In DNA, the CDR3 is TGTGCCAGCAGCTTAACAGGGGCGGCAGATACGCAGTATTTT. It is translated as CASSLTGAADTQYF.

V is TRBV27 and J is TRBJ2-3, with D hard to call. The CDR3 contains 13 residues. CDR1 and CDR2 (germline): MNHEY, SMNVEV (reference sequence). The V and J ends lost 2 bases and 6 bases respectively, with 9 bases between them. The CDR3 DNA reads TGTGCCAGCAGTTTAAGGCGGCAGGATACGCAGTATTTT. As protein: CASSLRRQDTQYF.

V usage is TRBV30 and J usage is TRBJ2-5; 8 nucleotides agree with TRBD1. CDR1 is GTSNPN and CDR2 is SVGIG in the germline V gene (reference sequence). The CDR3 covers 16 residues. V was clipped by 2 bases and J by 2 bases; unmatched bases: 10. The CDR3 here is CAWSSYLQGVQETQYF. Written as DNA, the CDR3 is TGTGCCTGGAGTTCCTACCTACAGGGGGTACAAGAGACCCAGTACTTC.

The CDR3 DNA follows: TGTGCCAGTGGGGACAGGGGCACCGCCGGTGGGGCCAACGTCCTGACTTTC. Its translation is CASGDRGTAGGANVLTF. The V call is TRBV19, the J call TRBJ2-6; 10 bases fit TRBD1. Trimming removed 8 bases from V and 3 bases from J; junction bases left unmatched: 10. Germline loops: CDR1 LNHDA, CDR2 SQIVND (reference sequence). CDR3 length: 17 residues.

The V gene is TRBV7-9, the J gene TRBJ2-7, with 7 bases aligning to TRBD2. This CDR3 spans 18 amino acids. Trimming took 3 bases from V and 4 from J; bases not matched to a gene: 18. The germline V gene has CDR1 SEHNR and CDR2 FQNEAQ (reference sequence). The CDR3 spells CASSFPMGMSGEPYEQYF. For the CDR3, the DNA is TGTGCCAGCAGCTTCCCCATGGGGATGAGCGGGGAACCGTACGAGCAGTACTTC.

The genes are TRBV25-1 and TRBJ1-4; the D is unclear. Trimming removed 5 bases at V and 3 bases at J, with 16 bases between. Germline V CDR1 and CDR2: MGHDK, SYGVNS. CDR3 size: 16 residues. This CDR3 reads CASSPYGSRANEKLFF. The CDR3 nucleotides are TGTGCCAGCAGTCCTTACGGTTCTCGGGCTAATGAAAAACTGTTTTTT.

The chain joins TRBV5-6 to TRBJ2-1; TRBD2 might be the D (6 bases). Trimming stripped 3 bases from V and 8 bases from J, with 15 bases between. There are 14 residues in the CDR3. Germline lookup yields CDR1 SGHDT and CDR2 YYEEEE. CDR3 in DNA: TGTGCCAGCAGCTCGAAGCGGGTTAGAGATGAGCAGTTCTTC. It yields the protein CASSSKRVRDEQFF.

This clone has more than one count but fewer than ten. V and J are TRBV6-5 and TRBJ2-6; D gene unclear. The CDR3 loop spans 13 amino acids. CDR1 is MNHEY, CDR2 SVGAGI, per germline. Deletions cut 7 bases from V and 2 bases from J, with 6 bases between. DNA for the CDR3: TGTGCCAGCACCTCCGCTGGGGCCAACGTCCTGACTTTC. It yields the protein CASTSAGANVLTF.

The CDR3 loop reads CSVGVAGYEQYF. The DNA of the CDR3 is TGCAGCGTTGGGGTAGCGGGTTACGAGCAGTACTTC. This sequence joins TRBV29-1 and TRBJ2-5, with 7 bases identical to TRBD2. The DNA end is a closer match to TRBJ2-7, so the J assignment may be wrong. The CDR3 has 12 residues. CDR1 SQVTM and CDR2 ANQGSEA come from the germline V gene.

This sequence joins TRBV7-9 and TRBJ1-5; D unclear. This CDR3 is 14 amino acids long. Trimming left V 1 base short and J 7 bases short, with 11 bases between. Per germline, CDR1 SEHNR and CDR2 FQNEAQ (reference sequence). The CDR3 coding sequence is TGTGCCAGCAGCTTAGGTTTTGGAGGGCAGCCCCAGCATTTT. Its translation: CASSLGFGGQPQHF.

The V call is TRBV6-1, the J call TRBJ1-5; possible D gene TRBD1, 6 bases. The V gene lost 8 bases and the J gene lost 4 bases, with 15 bases spanning the gap. This CDR3 contains 14 residues. Germline V CDR1 and CDR2: MNHNS, SASEGT. CDR3 nucleotides: TGTGCCAGCGGGGGGGCAGTTCTTAATCAGCCCCAGCATTTT. Amino acids: CASGGAVLNQPQHF.

The chain is built from TRBV10-3 and TRBJ2-2; TRBD1 is a possible D gene (6 bases). Per germline, CDR1 ENHRY and CDR2 SYGVKD. CDR3 length equals 14 residues. Trimming cost V 7 bases and J 0 bases, with 9 bases left between them. The CDR3 spells CAITKGANTGELFF. The CDR3 DNA is TGTGCCATCACTAAGGGGGCGAACACCGGGGAGCTGTTTTTT.

The chain recombines TRBV7-9 with TRBJ2-7; 7 bases fit TRBD2. With 4 bases clipped from V and 2 bases from J, the junction kept 8 bases outside the gene matches. This CDR3 comprises 15 residues. Germline lookup yields CDR1 SEHNR and CDR2 FQNEAQ (reference sequence). CDR3 coding DNA: TGTGCCAGCAGCTCCTTTCGGGGGGACCCCTACGAGCAGTACTTC. Amino acid sequence: CASSSFRGDPYEQYF.

The CDR3 is CASTQGGWPRYYF. CDR3 coding DNA: TGTGCCAGCACGCAGGGTGGGTGGCCCAGATATTACTTC. The chain recombines TRBV2 with TRBJ2-7; D might be TRBD1 (5 bases). There are 13 residues in the CDR3. Trimming took off 7 bases at V and 13 bases at J, with 23 bases between the two ends. CDR1 is SNHLY, CDR2 FYNNEI, per germline.

J is TRBJ1-2 and V is TRBV27; possibly TRBD1 for D (6 bases). The CDR3 sequence is 14 residues long. Trimming pared 10 bases from V and 3 bases from J, leaving 18 bases between. The germline V gene encodes CDR1 MNHEY and CDR2 SMNVEV (reference sequence). The CDR3 here is CAIIPRDIDYGYTF. In nucleotides, the CDR3 is TGTGCCATCATACCCCGGGACATCGACTATGGCTACACCTTC.

This chain links TRBV30 with TRBJ1-2, with a weak D call TRBD1 (5 bases). Germline lookup yields CDR1 GTSNPN and CDR2 SVGIG (reference sequence). The V gene lost 0 bases and the J gene lost 8 bases, with 16 bases spanning the gap. The CDR3 extends over 14 amino acids. The CDR3 is CAWSVQFGGDGYTF. The CDR3 coding sequence is TGTGCCTGGAGTGTACAGTTTGGAGGGGACGGCTACACCTTC.

The chain carries TRBV15 and TRBJ1-4; weak D call: TRBD1 (6 bases). V was shortened by 9 bases and J by 3 bases, with 17 bases between the two germline ends. CDR3 length: 15 residues. CDR1 and CDR2 (germline): LNHNV, YYDKDF (reference sequence). This CDR3 reads CATSGGAEANEKLFF. For the CDR3, the DNA is TGTGCCACTAGCGGGGGGGCCGAAGCTAATGAAAAACTGTTTTTT. The entire variable domain, with the rest obtained from reference TRBV15 and TRBJ1-4, is as follows: DAMVIQNPRYQVTQFGKPVTLSCSQTLNHNVMYWYQQKSSQAPKLLFHYYDKDFNNEADTPDNFQSRRPNTSFCFLDIRSPGLGDTAMYLCATSGGAEANEKLFFGSGTQLSVL.

This clone was recorded a few times. The V call is TRBV9, the J call TRBJ2-2; 9 nucleotides match TRBD2. This CDR3 has 17 amino acids. The J segment lost 3 bases and the V segment lost 4 bases, leaving 10 bases of the junction unmatched. Germline V gene lookup returns CDR1 SGDLS and CDR2 YYNGEE. The CDR3 nucleotides are TGTGCCAGCAGCCTAGCGTTTAGCGGGAGTTACACCGGGGAGCTGTTTTTT. Amino acid sequence: CASSLAFSGSYTGELFF.

This clone occurred a few times. The rearrangement joins TRBV5-1 to TRBJ1-6; 8 nucleotides line up with TRBD1. Germline CDR1 SGHRS, CDR2 YFSETQ. This CDR3 is built from 15 residues. With V trimmed by 4 bases and J by 8 bases, 8 bases remained unmatched. The CDR3 nucleotides are TGCGCCAGCAGCCCCTTCGACAGGGGAGATTCACCCCTCCACTTT. Its protein product is CASSPFDRGDSPLHF.

Of note for this clone: Other DNA sequences within the sample encode an identical CDR3. The chain links TRBV5-6 to TRBJ2-7, with 7 bases matching TRBD2. The length of the CDR3 is 15 residues. Germline V gives CDR1 SGHDT, CDR2 YYEEEE. V was clipped by 2 bases and J by 2 bases; unmatched bases: 7. For the CDR3, the DNA is TGTGCCAGCAGCTTAGTAGCGGGCGGCCCCTACGAGCAGTACTTC. It translates to CASSLVAGGPYEQYF.

V gene TRBV2 combines with J gene TRBJ1-4; 10 bases map to TRBD1. Per the germline V gene, CDR1 is SNHLY and CDR2 is FYNNEI. Trimming at V came to 1 base and at J to 7 bases, leaving 3 bases not matched to a gene. This CDR3 contains 15 residues. CDR3 sequence: CASSEGDRGFEKLFF. The CDR3 DNA reads as TGTGCCAGCAGTGAAGGGGACAGGGGTTTTGAAAAACTGTTTTTT. Full variable domain (rest looked up from reference TRBV2 and TRBJ1-4): EPEVTQTPSHQVTQMGQEVILRCVPISNHLYFYWYRQILGQKVEFLVSFYNNEISEKSEIFDDQFSVERPDGSNFTLKIRSTKLEDSAMYFCASSEGDRGFEKLFFGSGTQLSVL.

This clone is medium-sized within its sample. V is TRBV4-3 and J is TRBJ2-7; 12 bases agree with TRBD1. Germline CDR1 is LGHNA and CDR2 is YSLEER. This CDR3 is built from 16 residues. V lost 0 bases and J lost 2; bases outside the gene matches: 2. The CDR3 here is CASSQEGTGGAYEQYF. The CDR3 region has the DNA TGCGCCAGCAGCCAAGAGGGGACAGGGGGCGCCTACGAGCAGTACTTC.

The chain is built from TRBV7-9 and TRBJ2-3; 8 positions match TRBD2. The CDR3 is made up of 15 amino acids. Germline values: CDR1 SEHNR, CDR2 FQNEAQ (reference sequence). The junction had 1 base not matched to a gene; V was cut back by 1 base and J by 1 base. DNA for the CDR3: TGTGCCAGCAGCTTAGATAGCGGGGGCACAGATACGCAGTATTTT. It yields the protein CASSLDSGGTDTQYF.

The rearrangement links TRBV30 to TRBJ2-7; TRBD2 matches 12 bases. Germline V gives CDR1 GTSNPN, CDR2 SVGIG (reference sequence). Losses at the gene ends were 3 bases for V and 0 bases for J; bases not matched to a gene: 0. This CDR3 has 14 residues. CDR3 amino acids: CAWRLAGGSYEQYF. The CDR3 DNA follows: TGTGCCTGGAGACTAGCGGGAGGCTCCTACGAGCAGTACTTC.

The CDR3 DNA sequence: TGCAGCGTTGATCGAACAAAAGGACTAGCGGGACCATCCCTCGTCTACGAGCAGTACTTC. It is translated as CSVDRTKGLAGPSLVYEQYF. V is TRBV29-1 and J is TRBJ2-5, with TRBD2 matching over 12 bases. The DNA matches TRBJ2-7 better at its end, which makes the J call doubtful. Germline CDR1 SQVTM, CDR2 ANQGSEA. CDR3 length: 20 residues.